The sequence of this T cell receptor (beta chain) was determined in a study of T cell repertoires in cytomegalovirus infection. TCRdb recomputed calls from the reads with MiXCR, one row per CDR3 protein. The sample includes about half a million distinct CDR3 sequences, about 42% of them seen just once. This CDR3 comprises 18 residues. Trimming pared 10 bases from V and 2 bases from J, leaving 28 bases between. Germline loops: CDR1 SEHNR, CDR2 FQNEAQ (reference sequence). This clonotype was recorded a few times. Its antigen is unidentified. Specimen: cultured PBMCs, collected from culture after CMV antigen stimulation. V is TRBV7-9 and J is TRBJ2-3; tentative D call: TRBD1 (7 bases). This TCR was recovered from a human donor in good health (CMV status not recorded). Some clones in this sample may be carry-over from other donors' samples. The CDR3, as DNA: TGTGCCACCAACTCACCAGAATCCCAGGGGGGCCTCACAGATACGCAGTATTTT. Its protein is CATNSPESQGGLTDTQYF.